The 20 T cell receptor beta chains in this list originate from one sample, sequenced in a study of blood T cell repertoires in COVID-19. Libraries were prepared by immunoSEQ multiplex PCR; TCRdb keeps only in-frame clonotypes and omits some of them. The table shows 190,000 or so clones, with 80% to 90% occurring only once. The sample was PBMCs or T cells enriched from blood (not recorded which). These receptors all stem from a woman in her late teens or twenties who had recovered from COVID-19.

This chain uses TRBV5-6 with TRBJ1-5; weak D call: TRBD1 (6 bases). The CDR3 length is 14 residues. The germline V and J ends were trimmed by 2 bases and 11 bases, with 17 bases remaining between them. Germline V CDR1 and CDR2: SGHDT, YYEEEE. Here the CDR3 reads CASSFRDTKSAQHF. The CDR3 region has the DNA TGTGCCAGCAGCTTCCGGGACACCAAATCAGCCCAGCATTTT.

V usage is TRBV2 and J usage is TRBJ1-2; the D gene is possibly TRBD1 (6 bases). Looked up from germline, CDR1 is SNHLY and CDR2 is FYNNEI. V was clipped by 6 bases and J by 6 bases, with 14 bases between them. The CDR3 consists of 13 residues. CDR3: CASRGTGTNGYTF. In nucleotides, the CDR3 is TGTGCCAGCAGGGGAACCGGGACAAATGGCTACACCTTC.

This chain connects TRBV27 to TRBJ2-2, with D perhaps TRBD1 (5 bases). This CDR3 comprises 16 residues. Germline CDR1 and CDR2: MNHEY and SMNVEV (reference sequence). V lost 2 bases to trimming and J lost 0 bases, with 10 bases between them. As DNA, the CDR3 is TGTGCCAGCAGTTTAATCCCAGGGCCGAACACCGGGGAGCTGTTTTTT. Residues: CASSLIPGPNTGELFF.

The V call is TRBV4-1, the J call TRBJ1-5; 9 bases align to TRBD1. This CDR3 has 14 amino acids. Trimming removed 8 bases from V and 7 bases from J; junction bases left unmatched: 9. In germline, CDR1 is MGHRA, CDR2 YSYEKL. This chain's CDR3 is CASSTGGAKQPQHF. For the CDR3, the DNA is TGCGCCAGCTCAACAGGGGGCGCGAAGCAGCCCCAGCATTTT.

The CDR3 reads CSASREREPQYF. DNA for the CDR3: TGCAGTGCTAGTCGTGAAAGGGAGCCCCAGTACTTC. V usage is TRBV20-1 and J usage is TRBJ2-5; D possibly corresponds to TRBD2 (5 bases). The germline V and J ends were trimmed by 3 bases and 9 bases, with 14 bases remaining between them. The CDR3 has 12 residues. Germline CDR1 and CDR2: DFQATT and SNEGSKA (reference sequence).

CDR3 sequence: CATSRGEGYEQYF. The CDR3 nucleotides read TGTGCCACCAGCAGAGGAGAGGGTTACGAGCAGTACTTC. This chain links TRBV15 with TRBJ2-7, with D possibly matching TRBD2 (5 bases). CDR3 length: 13 amino acids. The V and J ends lost 1 base and 4 bases respectively, with 8 bases between them. Germline lookup yields CDR1 LNHNV and CDR2 YYDKDF (reference sequence).

This chain connects TRBV28 to TRBJ1-4, with 9 bases fitting TRBD1. Germline V gene data show CDR1 as MDHEN and CDR2 as SYDVKM. J gave up 7 bases and V 5 bases, and 14 bases lay outside the gene matches. The CDR3 is 17 residues long. In nucleotides, the CDR3 is TGTGCCAGCAGTGAGCACGGGACAGGGAGGTTGAGTGAAAAACTGTTTTTT. This codes for CASSEHGTGRLSEKLFF. The complete variable domain, with remaining parts taken from reference TRBV28 and TRBJ1-4, reads DVKVTQSSRYLVKRTGEKVFLECVQDMDHENMFWYRQDPGLGLRLIYFSYDVKMKEKGDIPEGYSVSREKKERFSLILESASTNQTSMYLCASSEHGTGRLSEKLFFGSGTQLSVL.

The V gene is TRBV6-5, the J gene TRBJ1-5; D gene ambiguous. CDR1 is MNHEY and CDR2 is SVGAGI in the germline V gene. The V gene lost 0 bases and the J gene lost 5 bases, with 11 bases spanning the gap. This CDR3 is built from 15 residues. CDR3 coding DNA: TGTGCCAGCAGTTACTCCGGCCGGGTTGATCAGCCCCAGCATTTT. Residues: CASSYSGRVDQPQHF.

The chain carries TRBV11-2 and TRBJ2-6, with D perhaps matching TRBD1 (5 bases). CDR3 length: 16 amino acids. Germline assignment: CDR1 SGHAT and CDR2 FQNNGV. V was clipped by 1 base and J by 2 bases, with 9 bases between them. CDR3 bases: TGTGCCAGCAGCTTAGTTCCAGGGCCTGGGGCCAACGTCCTGACTTTC. It yields the protein CASSLVPGPGANVLTF.

The rearrangement uses TRBV5-6 and TRBJ1-6, with D possibly matching TRBD1 (5 bases). The germline gives CDR1 SGHDT, CDR2 YYEEEE. CDR3 length: 13 amino acids. V shed 6 bases and J shed 10 bases, with 14 bases lying between them. The CDR3 coding sequence is TGTGCCAGCAAGGGCAGGGATGCGTCACCCCTCCACTTT. Protein: CASKGRDASPLHF.

The chain employs TRBV7-9 and TRBJ2-3; D perhaps matches TRBD1 (5 bases). The CDR3 runs to 14 residues. V lost 6 bases and J lost 0, with 10 bases in between. Germline V gene lookup returns CDR1 SEHNR and CDR2 FQNEAQ (reference sequence). The CDR3 DNA sequence: TGTGCCAGCAGTTTCGACAGAAGCACAGATACGCAGTATTTT. Amino acid sequence: CASSFDRSTDTQYF.

This clone was seen a handful of times. J is TRBJ1-2 and V is TRBV13; 8 bases match TRBD1. Trimming removed 5 bases from V and 2 bases from J; junction bases left unmatched: 7. The CDR3 is made up of 15 amino acids. Germline values: CDR1 PRHDT, CDR2 FYEKMQ (reference sequence). CDR3 protein: CASSRSRTGNYGYTF. In nucleotides, the CDR3 is TGTGCCAGCAGCCGCTCGAGGACAGGGAACTATGGCTACACCTTC.

The V call is TRBV9, the J call TRBJ1-3; weak D call: TRBD1 (6 bases). Trimming removed 0 bases at V and 3 bases at J, with 13 bases between. The CDR3 runs 16 residues. Germline V lookup: CDR1 SGDLS, CDR2 YYNGEE. The CDR3 DNA is TGTGCCAGCAGCGTAGATGGGGGCTTTAATGGAAACACCATATATTTT. Its protein is CASSVDGGFNGNTIYF.

The chain combines TRBV12-3 or TRBV12-4 with TRBJ1-5; D possibly corresponds to TRBD1 (5 bases). Between the trimmed V and J ends, which lost 5 bases and 5 bases, there was a span of 10 bases. The CDR3 totals 13 residues. The CDR3: CASSLTEDQPQHF. CDR3 DNA sequence: TGTGCCAGCAGTCTGACAGAGGATCAGCCCCAGCATTTT.

The V gene is TRBV10-3, the J gene TRBJ1-2; D may be TRBD1 (6 bases). The V end was cut by 6 bases, the J end by 4 bases, with 15 bases between. Germline V gene lookup returns CDR1 ENHRY and CDR2 SYGVKD. CDR3 length: 14 amino acids. CDR3 sequence: CAIRKQGPTYGYTF. Here the CDR3 DNA reads TGTGCCATCAGGAAACAGGGCCCCACCTATGGCTACACCTTC.

The rearrangement links TRBV6-1 to TRBJ2-3; 8 nucleotides match TRBD2. Germline-derived CDR1 and CDR2 are MNHNS and SASEGT. V gave up 3 bases and J gave up 0 bases; unmatched junction bases: 11. The CDR3 is 18 amino acids. CDR3 protein: CASSDGASGFISTDTQYF. Here the CDR3 DNA reads TGTGCCAGCAGTGACGGGGCTAGCGGGTTCATTAGCACAGATACGCAGTATTTT.

With respect to this clone: Other DNA variants within this sample encode the same CDR3. This chain connects TRBV7-9 to TRBJ1-1, with TRBD1 matching 7 bases. This CDR3 contains 14 residues. Germline V gives CDR1 SEHNR, CDR2 FQNEAQ (reference sequence). V shed 6 bases and J 1 base; nucleotides not matched to a gene: 5. The CDR3 bases are TGTGCCAGCAGTTTCCGACAGGGGAACACTGAAGCTTTCTTT. This encodes CASSFRQGNTEAFF.

This chain connects TRBV27 to TRBJ1-2, with a tentative D call TRBD1 (5 bases). The germline CDR1 and CDR2 sequences are MNHEY and SMNVEV (reference sequence). The CDR3 consists of 13 residues. Deletions cut 6 bases from V and 4 bases from J, with 12 bases between. The DNA of the CDR3 is TGTGCCAGCAGGCAGGGCCCTCCCTATGGCTACACCTTC. This sequence encodes CASRQGPPYGYTF.

The chain couples TRBV27 to TRBJ1-3; TRBD1 matches at 7 bases. The CDR3 is 16 amino acids. Trimming cost V 4 bases and J 0 bases; bases outside gene matches: 6. Germline loops: CDR1 MNHEY, CDR2 SMNVEV (reference sequence). The CDR3 spells CASSSQQGPSGNTIYF. In DNA, the CDR3 is TGTGCCAGCAGTTCCCAACAGGGGCCCTCTGGAAACACCATATATTTT.

V is TRBV28 and J is TRBJ1-3, with 8 bases lining up with TRBD1. The CDR3 extends over 14 amino acids. Germline-derived CDR1 and CDR2 are MDHEN and SYDVKM. V lost 7 bases and J lost 2; bases outside the gene matches: 4. CDR3 nucleotides: TGTGCCAGCACAGGGGGCTCCACTGGAAACACCATATATTTT. The encoded protein is CASTGGSTGNTIYF.